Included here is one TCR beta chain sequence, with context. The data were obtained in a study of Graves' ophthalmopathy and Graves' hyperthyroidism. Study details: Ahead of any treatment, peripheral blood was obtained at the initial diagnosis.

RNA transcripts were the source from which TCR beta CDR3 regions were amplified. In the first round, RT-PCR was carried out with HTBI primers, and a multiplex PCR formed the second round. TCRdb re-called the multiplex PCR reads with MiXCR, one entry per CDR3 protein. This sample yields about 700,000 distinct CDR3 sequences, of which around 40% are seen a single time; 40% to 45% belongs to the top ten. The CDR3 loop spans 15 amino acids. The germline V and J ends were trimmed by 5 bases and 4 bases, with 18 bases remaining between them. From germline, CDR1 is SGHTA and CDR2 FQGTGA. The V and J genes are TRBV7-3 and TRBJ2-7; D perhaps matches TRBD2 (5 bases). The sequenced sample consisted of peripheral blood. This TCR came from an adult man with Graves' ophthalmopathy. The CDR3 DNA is TGTGCCAGCAGCACGAGGACTCCGGTAACATACGAGCAGTACTTC. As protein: CASSTRTPVTYEQYF. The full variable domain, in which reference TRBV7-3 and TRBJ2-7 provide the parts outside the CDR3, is GAGVSQTPSNKVTEKGKYVELRCDPISGHTALYWYRQSLGQGPEFLIYFQGTGAADDSGLPNDRFFAVRPEGSVSTLKIQRTERGDSAVYLCASSTRTPVTYEQYFGPGTRLTVT.